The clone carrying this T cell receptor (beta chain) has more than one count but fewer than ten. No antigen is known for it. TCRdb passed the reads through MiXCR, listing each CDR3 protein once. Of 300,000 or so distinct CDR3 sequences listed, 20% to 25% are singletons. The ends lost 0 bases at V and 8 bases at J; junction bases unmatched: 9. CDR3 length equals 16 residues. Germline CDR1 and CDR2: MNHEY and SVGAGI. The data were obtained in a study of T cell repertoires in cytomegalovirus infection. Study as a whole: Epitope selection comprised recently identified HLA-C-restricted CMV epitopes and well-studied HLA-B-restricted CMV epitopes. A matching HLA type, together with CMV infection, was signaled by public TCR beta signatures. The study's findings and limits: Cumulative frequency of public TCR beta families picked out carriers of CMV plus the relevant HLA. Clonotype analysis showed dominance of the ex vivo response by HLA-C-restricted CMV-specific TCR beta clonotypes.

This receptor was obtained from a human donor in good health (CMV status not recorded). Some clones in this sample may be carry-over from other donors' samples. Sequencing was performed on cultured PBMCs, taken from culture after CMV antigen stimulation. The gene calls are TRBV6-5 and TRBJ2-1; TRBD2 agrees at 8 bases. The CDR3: CASSYSGSGSGYEQFF. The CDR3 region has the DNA TGTGCCAGCAGTTACTCCGGCAGCGGGAGTGGTTATGAGCAGTTCTTC.